The 9 T cell receptor beta chains given below trace back to one sample, sequenced in a study of response to subunit inactivated influenza vaccine. MiXCR, run by TCRdb on the RT-PCR reads, gives a single entry per CDR3 protein. The data hold 860,000 or so distinct CDR3 sequences, with roughly 20% observed a single time. Sequenced material: PBMCs from blood, taken 5 days after vaccination. The receptors come from a man aged 50-59 years who received an inactivated influenza vaccine.

This chain joins TRBV5-1 and TRBJ2-7; 9 positions match TRBD2. This CDR3 comprises 16 residues. V dropped 4 bases and J dropped 6; count of bases not matched to a gene: 14. Germline lookup yields CDR1 SGHRS and CDR2 YFSETQ. In nucleotides, the CDR3 is TGCGCCAGCAGCCACATTGGTAGCGGGAGCCTAGGCGAGCAGTACTTC. Residues: CASSHIGSGSLGEQYF.

In this sample, this clonotype turned up a few times. The chain links TRBV12-3 or TRBV12-4 to TRBJ2-7, with a possible D match to TRBD1 (6 bases). The CDR3 sequence is 12 residues long. V was cut by 6 bases and J by 6 bases, with 12 bases left in between. In DNA, the CDR3 is TGTGCCAGCAGGCGACAGGTCTCCGAGCAGTACTTC. Translation gives CASRRQVSEQYF.

The rearrangement uses TRBV4-2 and TRBJ2-3; perhaps TRBD2 as D (6 bases). Trimming removed 0 bases from V and 4 bases from J, with 11 bases in between. The CDR3 sequence is 15 residues long. Per the germline V gene, CDR1 is LGHNA and CDR2 is YNFKEQ. In DNA form, the CDR3 reads TGTGCCAGCAGCCAAGATGGAGGGCGAGCAGATACGCAGTATTTT. Translation: CASSQDGGRADTQYF.

This clonotype was detected only a few times. This chain uses TRBV14 with TRBJ2-3; 7 bases fit TRBD1. The CDR3 consists of 16 residues. CDR1 and CDR2 (germline): SGHDN, FVKESK. With V trimmed by 3 bases and J by 2 bases, 8 bases remained unmatched. Here the CDR3 reads CASSHPGQSYTDTQYF. CDR3 in DNA: TGTGCCAGCAGCCACCCGGGACAGAGTTACACAGATACGCAGTATTTT.

This clonotype was detected only a few times. The chain combines TRBV12-3 or TRBV12-4 with TRBJ2-2, with 7 bases matching TRBD1. The CDR3 length is 15 residues. Germline trimming cut 3 bases from V and 4 bases from J; bases unmatched to any gene: 5. The CDR3 sequence: CASSFRTGVTGELFF. CDR3 nucleotides: TGTGCCAGCAGTTTTCGGACAGGCGTCACCGGGGAGCTGTTTTTT.

This chain connects TRBV27 to TRBJ2-7, with D perhaps TRBD2 (5 bases). Germline V gives CDR1 MNHEY, CDR2 SMNVEV (reference sequence). This CDR3 contains 16 residues. V lost 6 bases and J 3 bases, leaving 21 bases between the germline ends. The CDR3 coding sequence is TGTGCCAGCAGCCGTGGCCTACTAGGCGGATTCTACGAGCAGTACTTC. Its protein is CASSRGLLGGFYEQYF.

This chain uses TRBV10-3 with TRBJ2-2, with 10 nucleotides matching TRBD1. Germline CDR1 is ENHRY and CDR2 is SYGVKD. The CDR3 is 15 amino acids. Losses at the gene ends were 3 bases for V and 3 bases for J; bases not matched to a gene: 1. CDR3 in DNA: TGTGCCATCAGTGACGGGACAGGGGACACCGGGGAGCTGTTTTTT. This codes for CAISDGTGDTGELFF.

The CDR3 sequence: CATSDFWTDQETQYF. In nucleotides, the CDR3 is TGTGCCACCAGTGATTTTTGGACGGACCAAGAGACCCAGTACTTC. This chain connects TRBV24-1 to TRBJ2-5, with unresolved D. The CDR3 loop spans 15 amino acids. With 1 base removed from V and 0 bases from J, the gap between germline ends came to 8 bases. CDR1 and CDR2 from the germline V gene are KGHDR and SFDVKD.

In this sample, this clonotype turned up a few times. The chain uses TRBV3-1 and TRBJ2-7; maybe TRBD1 (5 bases). The CDR3 covers 13 residues. Trimming stripped 2 bases from V and 3 bases from J, with 8 bases between. Germline CDR1 is LGHDT and CDR2 is YNNKEL (reference sequence). In DNA form, the CDR3 reads TGTGCCAGCAGCCAACCAGGGATCTACGAGCAGTACTTC. Protein: CASSQPGIYEQYF.